These 23 T cell receptor beta chains share one sample of origin, sequenced in a study of vaccination and CD4 T cells after COVID-19. One entry per CDR3 protein, called by TCRdb with MiXCR from the PCR reads. The table includes 15,000 to 20,000 distinct CDR3 sequences, around three fifths detected once. Sequenced here: CD4+ T cells from blood, sampled after SARS-CoV-2 vaccination. Source of these receptors: a human donor who had recovered from COVID-19.

The chain links TRBV19 to TRBJ2-1; 7 bases map to TRBD1. Germline CDR1 reads LNHDA; CDR2 reads SQIVND (reference sequence). The trim removed 5 bases at V and 2 bases at J, leaving 12 bases unmatched. The CDR3 is 17 residues long. This CDR3 reads CASSHPPDRRTYNEQFF. CDR3 sequence (DNA): TGTGCCAGTAGTCACCCTCCGGACAGGAGGACCTACAATGAGCAGTTCTTC. Drawing the rest from reference TRBV19 and TRBJ2-1, the complete variable domain is DGGITQSPKYLFRKEGQNVTLSCEQNLNHDAMYWYRQDPGQGLRLIYYSQIVNDFQKGDIAEGYSVSREKKESFPLTVTSAQKNPTAFYLCASSHPPDRRTYNEQFFGPGTRLTVL.

This chain connects TRBV20-1 to TRBJ2-7; no clear D. V lost 5 bases to trimming and J lost 6 bases, with 8 bases between them. Germline V gives CDR1 DFQATT, CDR2 SNEGSKA (reference sequence). This CDR3 is 10 amino acids long. Here the CDR3 reads CSAEHGEQYF. The CDR3 region has the DNA TGCAGTGCTGAGCATGGCGAGCAGTACTTC.

This clonotype was observed a single time. The chain has TRBV5-4 and TRBJ1-6, with 7 nucleotides matching TRBD1. The germline CDR1 and CDR2 sequences are SGHNT and YYREEE (reference sequence). This CDR3 spans 15 amino acids. V dropped 0 bases and J dropped 10; count of bases not matched to a gene: 7. DNA of the CDR3: TGTGCCAGCAGCTTGGGTGGACAGGCCAGGTCACCCCTCCACTTT. Translated: CASSLGGQARSPLHF. The full variable domain, completed using reference TRBV5-4 and TRBJ1-6, is ETGVTQSPTHLIKTRGQQVTLRCSSQSGHNTVSWYQQALGQGPQFIFQYYREEENGRGNFPPRFSGLQFPNYSSELNVNALELDDSALYLCASSLGGQARSPLHFGNGTRLTVT.

This clonotype showed up just a few times. The V gene is TRBV7-3, the J gene TRBJ2-5; the match to TRBD2 covers 9 bases. The germline V gene encodes CDR1 SGHTA and CDR2 FQGTGA. The CDR3 is 15 amino acids. The junction had 5 bases not matched to a gene; V was cut back by 2 bases and J by 4 bases. In nucleotides, the CDR3 is TGTGCCAGCAGCTTATTTGCGGGAGGGCCAGAGACCCAGTACTTC. Its protein product is CASSLFAGGPETQYF.

The chain uses TRBV6-1 and TRBJ1-2; D is possibly TRBD1 (5 bases). Germline V gene data show CDR1 as MNHNS and CDR2 as SASEGT. The V and J ends lost 2 bases and 4 bases respectively, with 11 bases between them. The CDR3 is 14 residues long. In DNA, the CDR3 is TGTGCCAGCAGTGAAATCGGCGGGGGCTATGGCTACACCTTC. Encoded protein: CASSEIGGGYGYTF.

V gene TRBV2 combines with J gene TRBJ1-5; 9 bases agree with TRBD1. J was trimmed by 2 bases and V by 6 bases; bases with no gene match: 5. The CDR3 sequence is 15 residues long. Germline V gives CDR1 SNHLY, CDR2 FYNNEI. CDR3 coding DNA: TGTGCCAGCAGAACGGGACAGGGCGGCAATCAGCCCCAGCATTTT. Translation gives CASRTGQGGNQPQHF.

With regard to this clonotype: The conserved closing phenylalanine or tryptophan is absent in this CDR3, likely reflecting a read error. V usage is TRBV6-5 and J usage is TRBJ1-5; no reliable D call. Germline CDR1 reads MNHEY; CDR2 reads SVGAGI. CDR3 length: 14 residues. V lost 4 bases and J 3 bases, leaving 10 bases between the germline ends. The CDR3 region is CASSSGAFNQPQHS. In nucleotides, the CDR3 is TGTGCCAGCAGTTCGGGAGCCTTCAATCAGCCCCAGCATTCT.

The chain combines TRBV9 with TRBJ2-1; D is perhaps TRBD1 (5 bases). V gave up 0 bases and J gave up 2 bases, with 9 bases separating them. Germline V gene sequence: CDR1 SGDLS, CDR2 YYNGEE. The CDR3 consists of 15 residues. The CDR3 nucleotides are TGTGCCAGCAGCGTAGAGGGGTGGGCCTACAATGAGCAGTTCTTC. It translates to CASSVEGWAYNEQFF.

This clonotype was picked up a small number of times. The chain couples TRBV7-9 to TRBJ1-1; 8 nucleotides match TRBD1. The CDR3 sequence is 14 residues long. Looked up from germline, CDR1 is SEHNR and CDR2 is FQNEAQ (reference sequence). After removal of 4 bases from V and 1 base from J, the junction contained 2 bases not matched to a gene. The CDR3 spells CASSWGQENTEAFF. The DNA of the CDR3 is TGTGCCAGCAGCTGGGGACAGGAGAACACTGAAGCTTTCTTT.

The V and J genes are TRBV28 and TRBJ1-5; possibly TRBD1 for D (5 bases). This CDR3 has 13 amino acids. V was trimmed by 8 bases and J by 5 bases, leaving 13 bases between them. The germline gives CDR1 MDHEN, CDR2 SYDVKM. As DNA, the CDR3 is TGTGCCAGCTGGGGGACGGAAGATCAGCCCCAGCATTTT. As protein: CASWGTEDQPQHF. Full variable domain (remainder filled in from reference TRBV28 and TRBJ1-5): DVKVTQSSRYLVKRTGEKVFLECVQDMDHENMFWYRQDPGLGLRLIYFSYDVKMKEKGDIPEGYSVSREKKERFSLILESASTNQTSMYLCASWGTEDQPQHFGDGTRLSIL.

The chain combines TRBV27 with TRBJ2-5; 9 bases are shared with TRBD2. V was clipped by 8 bases and J by 2 bases; unmatched bases: 12. The CDR3 runs 16 residues. Germline lookup yields CDR1 MNHEY and CDR2 SMNVEV (reference sequence). In DNA, the CDR3 is TGTGCCAGCGGGTCTCCTGTAGCGGGAGTTCAAGAGACCCAGTACTTC. Translation gives CASGSPVAGVQETQYF.

This chain uses TRBV20-1 with TRBJ1-3; a weak D match, TRBD1 (5 bases). This CDR3 spans 13 amino acids. V gave up 6 bases and J gave up 1 base, with 10 bases separating them. In germline, CDR1 is DFQATT, CDR2 SNEGSKA (reference sequence). This chain's CDR3 is CSAPTGSGNTIYF. In nucleotides, the CDR3 is TGCAGTGCCCCTACAGGATCTGGAAACACCATATATTTT.

The CDR3 DNA follows: TGTGCCAGCAGCGCTGGCCTCCCCCAAGAGACCCAGTACTTC. It encodes CASSAGLPQETQYF. The rearrangement uses TRBV7-2 and TRBJ2-5, with D unclear. This CDR3 has 14 residues. Trimming stripped 5 bases from V and 1 base from J, with 11 bases between. In germline, CDR1 is SGHTA, CDR2 FQGNSA.

The chain has TRBV7-2 and TRBJ2-3; D might be TRBD2 (5 bases). CDR1 is SGHTA, CDR2 FQGNSA, per germline. Trimming stripped 6 bases from V and 2 bases from J, with 12 bases between. The CDR3 has 14 residues. DNA of the CDR3: TGTGCCAGCAGGGAGGCCGTAGTCACAGATACGCAGTATTTT. This encodes CASREAVVTDTQYF.

The V and J genes are TRBV6-5 and TRBJ1-1; maybe TRBD1 (6 bases). Trimming removed 4 bases at V and 3 bases at J, with 9 bases between. The germline V gene has CDR1 MNHEY and CDR2 SVGAGI. There are 13 residues in the CDR3. CDR3 in DNA: TGTGCCAGCAGTTCGGGACATTACACTGAAGCTTTCTTT. This gives the protein CASSSGHYTEAFF.

The V and J genes are TRBV6-2 or TRBV6-3 and TRBJ2-7; D gene uncertain. The CDR3 extends over 13 amino acids. The ends were cut back, 6 bases at V and 0 bases at J, with 9 bases in the middle. Germline CDR1 and CDR2: MNHEY and SVGEGT. Here the CDR3 reads CASRLTNSYEQYF. CDR3 nucleotides: TGTGCCAGCAGGCTGACAAACTCCTACGAGCAGTACTTC.

The chain links TRBV6-5 to TRBJ1-5; D is unclear. CDR3 length: 16 amino acids. Trimming cost V 1 base and J 0 bases, with 10 bases left between them. The V gene's germline CDR1 is MNHEY and CDR2 SVGAGI. This chain's CDR3 is CASSYYSGYSNQPQHF. Written as DNA, the CDR3 is TGTGCCAGCAGTTACTATTCGGGGTATAGCAATCAGCCCCAGCATTTT.

This clonotype was found a few times. V usage is TRBV20-1 and J usage is TRBJ1-6; no firm D call. This CDR3 spans 13 amino acids. V shed 5 bases and J shed 6 bases, with 11 bases lying between them. Germline CDR1 and CDR2: DFQATT and SNEGSKA (reference sequence). This CDR3 is CSAGPGINSPLHF. CDR3 nucleotide sequence: TGCAGTGCTGGCCCGGGGATTAATTCACCCCTCCACTTT.

The genes are TRBV30 and TRBJ2-5; 7 bases agree with TRBD2. Germline lookup yields CDR1 GTSNPN and CDR2 SVGIG (reference sequence). The CDR3 is 15 residues long. J lost 4 bases, V lost 0 bases, and 8 bases had no gene match. CDR3: CAWSVGAGAAETQYF. DNA of the CDR3: TGTGCCTGGAGTGTGGGTGCGGGAGCGGCAGAGACCCAGTACTTC.

This clonotype was seen a single time. The V and J genes are TRBV10-1 and TRBJ2-7; D might be TRBD2 (6 bases). Germline V gives CDR1 WNHNN, CDR2 SYGVQD (reference sequence). Trimming stripped 6 bases from V and 1 base from J, with 10 bases between. The CDR3 consists of 13 residues. The CDR3, as DNA: TGCGCCAGCAGCTCGACTAGTTCCTACGAGCAGTACTTC. It yields the protein CASSSTSSYEQYF.

Only a few counts were recorded for this clonotype. V usage is TRBV19 and J usage is TRBJ1-5; tentatively, D is TRBD1 (6 bases). The CDR3 runs 17 residues. Germline V gene sequence: CDR1 LNHDA, CDR2 SQIVND (reference sequence). Trimming pared 7 bases from V and 0 bases from J, leaving 19 bases between. CDR3: CASKGRQGNYSNQPQHF. The CDR3 DNA is TGTGCCAGTAAAGGGCGCCAGGGGAACTATAGCAATCAGCCCCAGCATTTT.

This clonotype was seen more than once but under ten times. It is unclear where the CDR3 begins or ends on the DNA, so no DNA is shown, and the CDR3 is as TCRdb lists it. The rearrangement joins TRBV2 to TRBJ2-2; the table's D call of TRBD2 was not tested on the DNA. The CDR3 length is 13 residues, termini included. From germline, CDR1 is SNHLY and CDR2 FYNNEI. This CDR3 reads CASRALRAGELFF.

The genes are TRBV18 and TRBJ2-5; D is unclear. This CDR3 is 13 amino acids long. Germline V gene data show CDR1 as KGHSH and CDR2 as LQKENI. V gave up 2 bases and J gave up 5 bases, with 9 bases separating them. The CDR3 reads CASSPVSLETQYF. The CDR3 nucleotides are TGTGCCAGCTCACCAGTGTCATTGGAGACCCAGTACTTC. Together with reference TRBV18 and TRBJ2-5, the CDR3 gives the full variable domain: NAGVMQNPRHLVRRRGQEARLRCSPMKGHSHVYWYRQLPEEGLKFMVYLQKENIIDESGMPKERFSAEFPKEGPSILRIQQVVRGDSAAYFCASSPVSLETQYFGPGTRLLVL.